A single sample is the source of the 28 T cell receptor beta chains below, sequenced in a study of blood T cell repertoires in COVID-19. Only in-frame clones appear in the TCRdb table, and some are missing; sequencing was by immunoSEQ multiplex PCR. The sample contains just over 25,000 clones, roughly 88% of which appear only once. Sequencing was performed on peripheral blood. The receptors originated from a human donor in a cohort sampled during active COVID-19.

DNA for the CDR3: TGTGCCAGCAGCCCGGGGACTAGCGGGAGATACGAGCAGTACTTC. This translates into CASSPGTSGRYEQYF. The chain combines TRBV5-5 with TRBJ2-7; 14 bases match TRBD2. CDR1 is SGHKS, CDR2 YYEKEE, per germline (reference sequence). J gave up 4 bases and V 4 bases, and 4 bases lay outside the gene matches. The CDR3 consists of 15 residues. Drawing the rest from reference TRBV5-5 and TRBJ2-7, the complete variable domain is DAGVTQSPTHLIKTRGQQVTLRCSPISGHKSVSWYQQVLGQGPQFIFQYYEKEERGRGNFPDRFSARQFPNYSSELNVNALLLGDSALYLCASSPGTSGRYEQYFGPGTRLTVT.

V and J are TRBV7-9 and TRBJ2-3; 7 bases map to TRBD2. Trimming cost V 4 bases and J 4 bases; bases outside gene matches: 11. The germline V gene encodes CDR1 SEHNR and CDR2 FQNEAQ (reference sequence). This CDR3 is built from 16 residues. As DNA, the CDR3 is TGTGCCAGCAGCTCCAATATCCGGGCGGGGGCAGATACGCAGTATTTT. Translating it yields CASSSNIRAGADTQYF.

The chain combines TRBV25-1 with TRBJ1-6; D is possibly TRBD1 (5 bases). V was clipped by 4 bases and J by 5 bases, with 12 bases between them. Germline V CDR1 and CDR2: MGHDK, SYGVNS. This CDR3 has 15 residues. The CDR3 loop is CASSGDTGHNSPLHF. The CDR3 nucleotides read TGTGCCAGCAGTGGAGACACAGGCCATAATTCACCCCTCCACTTT.

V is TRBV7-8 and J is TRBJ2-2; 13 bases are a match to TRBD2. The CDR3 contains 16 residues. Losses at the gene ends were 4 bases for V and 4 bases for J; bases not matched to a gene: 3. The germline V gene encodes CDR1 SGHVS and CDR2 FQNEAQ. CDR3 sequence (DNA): TGTGCCAGCAGCTGGGGGACTAGCGGGGCCACCGGGGAGCTGTTTTTT. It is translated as CASSWGTSGATGELFF.

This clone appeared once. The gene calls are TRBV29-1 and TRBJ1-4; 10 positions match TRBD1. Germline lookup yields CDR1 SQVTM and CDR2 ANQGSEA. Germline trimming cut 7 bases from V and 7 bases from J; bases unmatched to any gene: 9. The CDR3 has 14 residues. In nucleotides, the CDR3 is TGCAGCGCCAGACAGGGGGCTTTAGGTGAAAAACTGTTTTTT. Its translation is CSARQGALGEKLFF.

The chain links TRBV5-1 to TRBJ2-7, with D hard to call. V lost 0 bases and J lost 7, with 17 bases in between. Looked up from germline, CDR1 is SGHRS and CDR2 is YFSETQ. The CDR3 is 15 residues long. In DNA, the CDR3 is TGCGCCAGCAGCTTGGAATCCAGAACCTACGGGGAGCAGTACTTC. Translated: CASSLESRTYGEQYF.

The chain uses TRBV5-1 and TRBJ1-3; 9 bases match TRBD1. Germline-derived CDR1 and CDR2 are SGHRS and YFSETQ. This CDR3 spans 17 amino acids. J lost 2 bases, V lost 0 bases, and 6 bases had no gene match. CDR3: CASSLEIRDRAGNTIYF. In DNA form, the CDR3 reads TGCGCCAGCAGCTTGGAGATCCGGGACAGGGCTGGAAACACCATATATTTT.

CDR3 region: CASSLELRGSTNEKLFF. The DNA of the CDR3 is TGCGCCAGCAGCCTAGAACTTAGGGGTTCGACTAATGAAAAACTGTTTTTT. The chain uses TRBV4-3 and TRBJ1-4; TRBD1 is a possible D gene (5 bases). Per the germline V gene, CDR1 is LGHNA and CDR2 is YSLEER. The CDR3 runs 17 residues. Trimming pared 4 bases from V and 2 bases from J, leaving 17 bases between.

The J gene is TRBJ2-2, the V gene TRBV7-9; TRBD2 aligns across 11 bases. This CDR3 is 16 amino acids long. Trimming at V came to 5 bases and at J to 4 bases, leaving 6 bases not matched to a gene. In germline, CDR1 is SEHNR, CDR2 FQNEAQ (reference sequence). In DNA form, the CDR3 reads TGTGCCAGCAGCCTACTAGCGGGAGTTGGCACCGGGGAGCTGTTTTTT. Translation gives CASSLLAGVGTGELFF. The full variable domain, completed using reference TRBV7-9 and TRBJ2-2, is DTGVSQNPRHKITKRGQNVTFRCDPISEHNRLYWYRQTLGQGPEFLTYFQNEAQLEKSRLLSDRFSAERPKGSFSTLEIQRTEQGDSAMYLCASSLLAGVGTGELFFGEGSRLTVL.

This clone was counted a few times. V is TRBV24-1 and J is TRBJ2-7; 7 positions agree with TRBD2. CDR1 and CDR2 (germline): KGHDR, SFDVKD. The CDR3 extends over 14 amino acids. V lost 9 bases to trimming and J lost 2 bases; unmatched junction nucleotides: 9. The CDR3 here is CATAAAGATYEQYF. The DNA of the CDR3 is TGTGCCACCGCCGCGGCGGGAGCGACCTACGAGCAGTACTTC.

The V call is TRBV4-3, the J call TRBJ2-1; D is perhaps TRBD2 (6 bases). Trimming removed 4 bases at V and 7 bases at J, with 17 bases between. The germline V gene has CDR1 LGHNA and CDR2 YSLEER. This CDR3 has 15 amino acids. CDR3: CASSPSMLAANEQFF. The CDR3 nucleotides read TGCGCCAGCAGCCCCTCCATGTTAGCGGCTAATGAGCAGTTCTTC.

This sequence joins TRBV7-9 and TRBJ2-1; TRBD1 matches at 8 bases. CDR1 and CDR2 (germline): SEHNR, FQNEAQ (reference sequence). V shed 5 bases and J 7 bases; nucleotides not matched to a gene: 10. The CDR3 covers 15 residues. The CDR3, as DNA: TGTGCCAGCAGCGATGGACAGGGCCCTTGGAATGAGCAGTTCTTC. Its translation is CASSDGQGPWNEQFF.

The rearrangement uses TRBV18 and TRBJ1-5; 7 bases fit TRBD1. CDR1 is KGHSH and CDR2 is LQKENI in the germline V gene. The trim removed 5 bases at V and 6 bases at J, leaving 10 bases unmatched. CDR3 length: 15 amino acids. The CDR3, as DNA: TGTGCCAGCTCAATTCAACAGGGGAATGGTCAGCCCCAGCATTTT. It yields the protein CASSIQQGNGQPQHF.

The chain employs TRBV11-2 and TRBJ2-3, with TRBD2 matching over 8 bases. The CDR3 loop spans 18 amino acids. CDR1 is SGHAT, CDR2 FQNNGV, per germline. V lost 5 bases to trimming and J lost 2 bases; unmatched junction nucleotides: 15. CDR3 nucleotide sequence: TGTGCCAGCAGCAATCCCAACCACCCGGGGGGGGCCACAGATACGCAGTATTTT. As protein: CASSNPNHPGGATDTQYF.

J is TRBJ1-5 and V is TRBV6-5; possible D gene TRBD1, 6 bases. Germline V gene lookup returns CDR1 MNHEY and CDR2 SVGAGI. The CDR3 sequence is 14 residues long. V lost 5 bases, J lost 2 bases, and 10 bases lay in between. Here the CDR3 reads CASSKQGGNQPQHF. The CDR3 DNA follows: TGTGCCAGCAGTAAACAGGGCGGCAATCAGCCCCAGCATTTT.

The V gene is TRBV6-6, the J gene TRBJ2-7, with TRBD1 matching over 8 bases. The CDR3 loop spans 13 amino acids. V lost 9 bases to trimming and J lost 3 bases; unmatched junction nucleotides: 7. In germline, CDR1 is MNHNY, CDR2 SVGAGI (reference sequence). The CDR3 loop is CASNPTGVYEQYF. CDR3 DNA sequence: TGTGCCAGTAACCCGACAGGGGTCTACGAGCAGTACTTC.

CDR3 sequence: CASSPNIRGDEQFF. The DNA for the CDR3 is TGTGCCAGCTCACCGAATATCAGGGGCGATGAGCAGTTCTTC. The rearrangement links TRBV18 to TRBJ2-1, with D perhaps matching TRBD1 (6 bases). Germline V gene data show CDR1 as KGHSH and CDR2 as LQKENI. The V end was cut by 3 bases, the J end by 8 bases, with 14 bases between. This CDR3 contains 14 residues.

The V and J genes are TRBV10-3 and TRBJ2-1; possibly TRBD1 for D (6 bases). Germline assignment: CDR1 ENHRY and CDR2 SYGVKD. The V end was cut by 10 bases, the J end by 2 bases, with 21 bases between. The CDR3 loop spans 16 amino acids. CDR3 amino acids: CATTGQGDTAYNEQFF. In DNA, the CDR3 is TGTGCCACCACCGGCCAAGGGGACACTGCCTACAATGAGCAGTTCTTC.

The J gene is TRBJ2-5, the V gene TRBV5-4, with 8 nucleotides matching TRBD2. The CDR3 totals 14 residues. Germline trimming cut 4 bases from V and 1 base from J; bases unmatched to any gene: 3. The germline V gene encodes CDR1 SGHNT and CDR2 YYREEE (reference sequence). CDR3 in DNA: TGTGCCAGCAGCCCCGGACTAGCCCAAGAGACCCAGTACTTC. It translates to CASSPGLAQETQYF.

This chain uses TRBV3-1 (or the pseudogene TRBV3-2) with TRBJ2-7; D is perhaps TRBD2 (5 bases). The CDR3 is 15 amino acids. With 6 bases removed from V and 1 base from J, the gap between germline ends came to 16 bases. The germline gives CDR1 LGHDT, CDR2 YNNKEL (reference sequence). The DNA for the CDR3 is TGTGCCAGCAGAAATCAGAGGGAAAAATCCTACGAGCAGTACTTC. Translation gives CASRNQREKSYEQYF.

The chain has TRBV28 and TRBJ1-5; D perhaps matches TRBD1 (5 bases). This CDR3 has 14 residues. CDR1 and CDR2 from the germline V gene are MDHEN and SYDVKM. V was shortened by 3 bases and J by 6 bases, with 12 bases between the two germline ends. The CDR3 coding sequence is TGTGCCAGCAGTTTGGAGCAGGGTGGTCAGCCCCAGCATTTT. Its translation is CASSLEQGGQPQHF.

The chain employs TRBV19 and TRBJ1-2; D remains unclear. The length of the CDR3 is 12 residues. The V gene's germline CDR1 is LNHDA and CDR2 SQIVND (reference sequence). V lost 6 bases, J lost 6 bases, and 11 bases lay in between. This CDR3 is CASRERIDGYTF. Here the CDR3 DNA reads TGTGCCAGTAGGGAGAGGATCGATGGCTACACCTTC. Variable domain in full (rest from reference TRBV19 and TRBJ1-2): DGGITQSPKYLFRKEGQNVTLSCEQNLNHDAMYWYRQDPGQGLRLIYYSQIVNDFQKGDIAEGYSVSREKKESFPLTVTSAQKNPTAFYLCASRERIDGYTFGSGTRLTVV.

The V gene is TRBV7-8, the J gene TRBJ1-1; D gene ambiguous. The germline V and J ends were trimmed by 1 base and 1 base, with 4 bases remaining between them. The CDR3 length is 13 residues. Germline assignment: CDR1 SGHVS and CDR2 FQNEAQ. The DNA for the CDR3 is TGTGCCAGCAGCTTAGGGAGGAACACTGAAGCTTTCTTT. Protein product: CASSLGRNTEAFF.

CDR3 protein: CASSSRGDYGYTF. CDR3 coding DNA: TGCGCCAGCAGCTCCAGGGGGGACTATGGCTACACCTTC. J is TRBJ1-2 and V is TRBV4-3, with 7 nucleotides matching TRBD1. Trimming took 5 bases from V and 3 from J; bases not matched to a gene: 3. The CDR3 contains 13 residues. Germline CDR1 is LGHNA and CDR2 is YSLEER.

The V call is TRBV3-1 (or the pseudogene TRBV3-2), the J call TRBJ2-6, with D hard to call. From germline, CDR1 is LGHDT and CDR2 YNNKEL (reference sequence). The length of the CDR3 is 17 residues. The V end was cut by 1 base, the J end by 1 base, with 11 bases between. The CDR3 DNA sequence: TGTGCCAGCAGCCAAGTTGCGGCCGGGTCTGGGGCCAACGTCCTGACTTTC. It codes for CASSQVAAGSGANVLTF.

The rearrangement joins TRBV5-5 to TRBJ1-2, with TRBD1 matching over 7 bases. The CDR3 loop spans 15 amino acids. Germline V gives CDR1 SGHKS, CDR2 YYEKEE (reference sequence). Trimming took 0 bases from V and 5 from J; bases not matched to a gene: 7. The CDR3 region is CASSLGDRVLYGYTF. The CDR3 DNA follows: TGTGCCAGCAGCTTGGGTGACAGGGTACTTTATGGCTACACCTTC.

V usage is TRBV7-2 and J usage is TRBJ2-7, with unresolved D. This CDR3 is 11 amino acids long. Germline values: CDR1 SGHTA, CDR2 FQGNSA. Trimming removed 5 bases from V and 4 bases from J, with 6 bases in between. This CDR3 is CASSPLYEQYF. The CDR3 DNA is TGTGCCAGCAGCCCCCTTTACGAGCAGTACTTC.

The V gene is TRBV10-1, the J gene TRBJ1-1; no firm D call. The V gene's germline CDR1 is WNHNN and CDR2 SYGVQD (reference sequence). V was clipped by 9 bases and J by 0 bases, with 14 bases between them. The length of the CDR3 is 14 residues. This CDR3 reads CASLRGGMNTEAFF. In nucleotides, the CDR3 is TGCGCCAGTCTCCGTGGAGGGATGAACACTGAAGCTTTCTTT.